This T cell receptor (beta chain) was captured by sequencing in a study of cytomegalovirus exposure and HLA in healthy donors (dated by TCRdb to 2016 to 2017). For context, the study as a whole: An earlier analysis of 587 of the donors reported roughly 300 Gb of sequence data and around 120 million unique TCR beta sequences obtained from about 170 million T cells. High-throughput TCR immunosequencing, statistical association of individual TCRs with disease status, and machine learning were combined to predict cytomegalovirus infection status. The study profiled the T cell repertoires of about 720 subjects by immunosequencing and related them to cytomegalovirus serostatus. Roughly 5 DR-DQ haplotypes were handled as single units for association and clustering, since linkage in the cohort was strong. Besides the first cohort of 666 subjects, a separate validation cohort made up of roughly 120 different subjects was used. Alongside the repertoire data, information on donor age, sex, ethnicity and CMV serostatus was compiled. Around 330 gigabases of sequencing data and roughly 80 million unique TCR sequences made up an early release that covered around 640 HLA-typed donors. In a later genetic analysis, genome-wide SNP genotypes for about three fifths of the roughly 670 donors were used, and that subset was treated as a discovery cohort. To decide whether each TCR beta V gene segment behaved as functional or pseudogenic, an earlier analysis of some 570 of the donors relied on high-throughput TCR beta sequencing. All discovery cohort repertoires had been generated on a single sequencing platform. HLA typing covered class I and class II loci at four-digit resolution. The study was designed to test whether signatures of past pathogen exposure could be identified by cataloging public T cell receptors. In a later analysis, previously published TCR beta repertoires from 670 or so donors were re-analyzed and high-resolution HLA genotyping was added so that TCR occurrence patterns could be studied. Among the roughly 390 genotyped donors, around 81% belonged to the genetic ancestry cluster associated with self-reported Caucasian donors. On average, around 240,000 unique TCR beta nucleotide sequences were sequenced per donor among roughly 430 genotyped donors of the cohort, with around 19% of those sequences being non-productive. Rather than using new phenotypic data, the later analysis identified candidate immune exposures from TCR beta sequences and from how often those sequences occurred across donors. The number of typed donors differed by locus: about 629-630 for A, B, C, DRB1 and DQB1; some 500 for DQA1; around 610 for DPA1; and about 450 for DPB1. Beyond this particular receptor, the publication reports: For the cohort, immune exposure information was limited to CMV serostatus. In an earlier analysis of about 540 of the donors, most TCR beta V segments were observed in productive rearrangements about 87% or about 30% of the time, broadly matching IMGT annotations. In a later analysis, several top co-occurrence clusters were reported to appear linked to parvovirus B19, influenza, CMV and Epstein-Barr virus. A later genetic analysis associated a missense DCLRE1C variant with V-gene and J-gene trimming of TCR beta chains, and an independent cohort replicated the association. The classifier was reported to diagnose cytomegalovirus status with high specificity and sensitivity in both the original and validation cohorts. In a later genetic analysis, fewer N-insertions in productive TCRs were reported among donors in an Asian-associated ancestry cluster than the roughly 700-donor mean. Approximately 16 rarely observed V segments, including chromosome 9 orphons, were excluded from the earlier analysis of approximately 500 of the donors because counts were too low. According to a later analysis, TCR association rates differed among HLA loci, with DRB1 alleles showing the most associated TCRs and HLA-C alleles showing the fewest. Strong co-occurrence of HLA alleles, especially DR and DQ, made assigning TCR associations to individual alleles difficult. Compared with equally common non-associated chains, HLA-associated TCR beta chains in a later analysis were more clonally expanded and had lower generation probabilities. In the study, some 180 TCR beta chains were listed as associated with cytomegalovirus. In a later analysis, most CMV-associated TCR beta chains were found to appear HLA-restricted, with HLA associations seemingly driven largely by CMV exposure. In vitro tests confirmed that a few of the cytomegalovirus-associated TCR beta chains recognize cytomegalovirus antigens. The sequencing pipeline was judged likely to have produced a cluster of highly shared sequence variants as a technical artifact. At a false discovery rate of 0.05, a later analysis linked under 20,000 TCR beta sequences to specific HLA alleles. It was suggested by the authors that the approach could potentially be generalized to other disease states and immunological phenotypes. The presence/absence analyses assumed that sequencing depth was roughly uniform across donors, and that assumption may not be true. Most TCR sequences were observed very rarely across donors, whereas some public TCRs were present in many individuals. Because HLA typing was missing for some donors at each locus, association tests included only the typed subset. Only TCR beta chains were sequenced in this cohort, and the absence of alpha or paired-chain data limited detectable features. Correlated functional status among segregating V segments might be attributable to linkage disequilibrium, but an unknown experimental factor could not be ruled out. Because the 87-base-pair reads could not distinguish some IMGT-functional V segments, including TRBV6-2 and TRBV6-3, those segments were excluded. A further reported finding was that TCR beta sequences accurately predicted the HLA-A and HLA-B alleles for most subjects in the first cohort.

The cohort comprised some 700 healthy bone marrow donors. At the time of sampling, all cohort members were nominally healthy, though unrecorded immune exposures were likely present. The donor tested CMV seropositive and was one of the 289 seropositive cohort members. A peripheral blood sample was provided by each donor, and peripheral blood mononuclear cells were used for TCR beta sequencing. The Qiagen DNeasy Blood Extraction Kit was used to extract genomic DNA from the blood cell samples. Comments on this clone: Its antigen remains unidentified. Base quality data are lacking; no much larger clone is found one base away.

The method behind the library was the immunoSEQ multiplex PCR assay. For the multiplex PCR, a mixture combining 60 forward primers for TCR Vbeta segments and 13 reverse primers for TCR Jbeta segments was used. Amplification of the CDR3 region of rearranged TCR beta genes was performed with a multiplex PCR assay on genomic DNA. On the Illumina HiSeq System, the amplified TCR beta libraries were sequenced as 87-base-pair reads. The published analysis was carried out like this. In a later analysis, approximately 74 million unique TCR beta chains were counted across the 690 or so repertoires, and roughly 10 million of these chains were shared by at least two donors. Raw reads were error-corrected and collapsed into unique sequences with a nearest-neighbor algorithm that merged closely related sequences to remove PCR and sequencing errors. CDR3 sequences were aligned to IMGT reference sequences to assign V, D and J gene segments. Each retained sequence needed at least a six-nucleotide match to both a V gene segment and a J gene segment. Rearrangements were called productive when the CDR3 lacked stop codons and stayed in frame with V and J; all others were non-productive. Following IMGT convention, CDR3 was defined as the stretch from the second conserved V-encoded cysteine up to the conserved J-encoded phenylalanine. In an earlier analysis of more than 550 of the donors, sequences lacking an unambiguous match to a single V gene segment were excluded. In an earlier analysis of a few hundred of the donors, a V segment was called functional when productive rearrangements were above 56.7%, and segregating when the standard deviation between donors exceeded 5%. A statistical classification framework was built to diagnose cytomegalovirus status from the catalog of TCR beta chain sequences. V and J gene assignment, in a later analysis, came from comparing TCR nucleotide sequences with IMGT/GENE-DB human TR gene sequences. Using the TCRdist pipeline, a later analysis assigned CDR3 sequences along with most-parsimonious VDJ recombination scenarios. In a later analysis, every TCR beta chain was defined by the combination of its CDR3 amino acid sequence and its V-gene family, and reads without a unique V-gene family were dropped. In a later analysis, approximately 640 highly shared, low-generation-probability nucleotide sequences were removed to address suspected cross-contamination and a sequencing artifact. A later analysis calculated a clonal expansion index for each public chain from normalized within-repertoire ranks of inferred template counts. In a later analysis, generation probabilities were computed with a VDJ recombination model fitted to out-of-frame rearrangements, and the resulting probabilities were checked against IGoR. Hypergeometric tests were used in a later analysis to score TCR-TCR, TCR-HLA and TCR-CMV co-occurrence, with a repertoire-size bias correction applied to the TCR pairs. A later analysis estimated false discovery rates by permuting HLA or CMV assignments 20 times. In a later analysis, co-occurring TCRs were grouped using DBSCAN, with TCRdist sequence similarity added in when clustering inside HLA-allele-positive subsets. For co-occurrence clustering, repertoires with fewer than 30,000 or more than 120,000 public chains were excluded, along with several repertoires with anomalous nucleotide sharing. TCRdb re-hosts the immuneACCESS table, in-frame sequences only. Its copies lack some clones; in the studies checked, an unresolved V gene accounts for under half of them, and the cause for the rest is not known. V, J and clone size are those of that table, while D and trimming were read from the DNA. The sample table lists 98,000 or so clones, about 9.4% of them with a count of one. Of the sample, approximately 6% is held by the ten largest clones.

For CDR1 and CDR2, the germline V gene lists MDHEN and SYDVKM. There are 12 amino acids in the CDR3, from cysteine to phenylalanine inclusive. The CDR3 DNA has 36 bases and is translated from base 1. V is cut by 7 bases and J by 10 bases, and the space between the germline ends is 16 bases. This clonotype originated in a man in his forties or fifties in good health and CMV-seropositive. The source material was PBMCs. The sequence joins TRBV28 to TRBJ1-1; possibly the D gene is TRBD1, per 6 matching bases. The encoded CDR3 is CASIIQGTAAFF. The sequenced DNA is TGTGCCAGCATTATTCAGGGGACGGCAGCTTTCTTT.